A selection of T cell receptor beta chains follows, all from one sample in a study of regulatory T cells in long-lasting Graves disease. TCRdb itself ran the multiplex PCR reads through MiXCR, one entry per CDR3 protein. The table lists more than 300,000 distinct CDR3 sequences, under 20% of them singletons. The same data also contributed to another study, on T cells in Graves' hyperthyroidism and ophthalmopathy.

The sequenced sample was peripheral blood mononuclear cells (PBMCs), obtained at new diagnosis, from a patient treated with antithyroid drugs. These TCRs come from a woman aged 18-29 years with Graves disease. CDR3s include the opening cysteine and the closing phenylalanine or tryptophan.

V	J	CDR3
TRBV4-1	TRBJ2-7	CASSQEPSGSYEQYF
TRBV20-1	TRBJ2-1	CSARDGSLAGNEQFF
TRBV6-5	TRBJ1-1	CASSYSRGRTEAFF
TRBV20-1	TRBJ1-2	CSAYRGGLNGYTF
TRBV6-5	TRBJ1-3	CASSYSIRGGGAGNTIYF
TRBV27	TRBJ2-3	CASSIRLGAPSTDTQYF
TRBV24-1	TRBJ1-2	CATSDEGRIYGYTF
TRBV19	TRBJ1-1	CASSALQGDTEAFF
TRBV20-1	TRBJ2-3	CSAAKDSSNRQYF
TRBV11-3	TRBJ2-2	CASSLASGSFSGGELFF
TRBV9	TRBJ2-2	CASSVEAQVLTGELFF
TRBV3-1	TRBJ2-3	CASTLRGKRGSTDTQYF
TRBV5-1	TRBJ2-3	CASSLALAGASDTQYF
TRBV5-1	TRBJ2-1	CASSLASGGRNEQFF
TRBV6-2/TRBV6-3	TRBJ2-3	CASSAGKNLRGTDTQYF
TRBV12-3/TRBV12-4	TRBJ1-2	CASSLDGGSGYTF
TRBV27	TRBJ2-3	CASGFYSTDTQYF
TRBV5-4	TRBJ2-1	CASRDPSGGAHNEQFF
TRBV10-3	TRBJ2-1	CAISGAQLAGFNEQFF
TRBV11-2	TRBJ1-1	CASSLAALEAFF
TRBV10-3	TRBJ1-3	CAISDDRGDTIYF
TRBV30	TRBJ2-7	CAWKGVYEQYF
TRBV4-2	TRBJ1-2	CASSQDAGRNFYGYTF
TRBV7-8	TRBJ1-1	CASSLRTRGTEAFF
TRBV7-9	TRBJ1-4	CASSFRRVDEKLFF
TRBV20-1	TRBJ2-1	CSARNLAGGYNEQFF
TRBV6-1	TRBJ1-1	CASTKTGANTEAFF
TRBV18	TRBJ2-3	CASSPPMTPDTQYF
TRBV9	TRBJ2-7	CASSVGLPGLGVGYEQYF
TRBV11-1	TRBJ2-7	CASSQEPLAGEQYF
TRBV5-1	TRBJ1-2	CASSLAVSLGDGYTF
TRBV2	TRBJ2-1	CASSARGLAYYNEQFF
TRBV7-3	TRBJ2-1	CASISPGTEASSYNEQFF
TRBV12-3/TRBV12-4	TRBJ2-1	CASSPPGLAIDEQFF
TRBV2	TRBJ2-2	CASSRLAGDTGELFF
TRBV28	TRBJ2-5	CASSLYRVVETQYF
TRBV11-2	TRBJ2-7	CASSLQHPIAGGAYEQYF
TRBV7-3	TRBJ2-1	CASSPGSYNEQFF
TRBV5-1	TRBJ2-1	CASSLWPDNEQFF
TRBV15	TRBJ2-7	CATSRDEKEGEQYF
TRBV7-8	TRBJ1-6	CASSISRGASSPLHF
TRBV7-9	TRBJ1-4	CASSQGVKEKLFF
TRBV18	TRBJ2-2	CASSPPLPNPRELFF
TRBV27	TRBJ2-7	CASSSPRAGQMYYEQYF
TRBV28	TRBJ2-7	CASHKGLEQYF
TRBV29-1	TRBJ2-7	CSVGTGGLAREQYF
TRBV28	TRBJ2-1	CASSGQGTVNEQFF
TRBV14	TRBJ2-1	CASSQESGTPEQFF
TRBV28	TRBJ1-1	CASSLRGQAFF